This T cell receptor beta chain was observed in a study of T cell repertoires in cytomegalovirus infection. Turning to the study itself: Signatures in public TCR beta sequences pointed to both CMV infection and matching HLA type. Study-level findings and limits: Across the ex vivo response, the dominant clonotypes were HLA-C-restricted CMV-specific TCR beta clonotypes.

Of note for this clonotype: What it binds is not known.

Each CDR3 protein is one row after TCRdb ran MiXCR on the reads. This sample has roughly 990,000 distinct CDR3 sequences, with under 40% found just once. J gave up 0 bases and V 4 bases, and 10 bases lay outside the gene matches. The CDR3 runs 18 residues. The germline V gene encodes CDR1 SGHTS and CDR2 YDEGEE. The V call is TRBV5-8, the J call TRBJ2-1, with TRBD2 matching over 10 bases. This TCR came from a human donor in good health (CMV status not recorded). Some clones in this sample may be carry-over from other donors' samples. The specimen comprised cultured CD8+ T cells from PBMCs, sampled from culture after CMV antigen stimulation. CDR3 protein: CASSPGRSGGASYNEQFF. CDR3 bases: TGTGCCAGCAGCCCGGGGAGAAGCGGGGGGGCCTCCTACAATGAGCAGTTCTTC. The whole variable domain, remainder taken from reference TRBV5-8 and TRBJ2-1, is EAGVTQSPTHLIKTRGQQATLRCSPISGHTSVYWYQQALGLGLQFLLWYDEGEERNRGNFPPRFSGRQFPNYSSELNVNALELEDSALYLCASSPGRSGGASYNEQFFGPGTRLTVL.